The rows below give T cell receptor beta chains drawn from one sample of a study of cytomegalovirus exposure and HLA in healthy donors. Repertoires were generated with immunoSEQ multiplex PCR, while TCRdb's copy carries only in-frame clones and drops some. The data contain tens of thousands of clones, roughly 80% of them seen just once; the ten biggest clones take up approximately 1.5%. Sequencing was performed on PBMCs. These receptors originate from a man aged 35-49 years in good health and CMV-seronegative. Both conserved end residues are part of each CDR3. The D gene is left open where the match is weak. The size field is filled for only some rows; it gives once, few, many or a size class.

d_call: .; clone_size: .; j_call: TRBJ1-6; v_call: TRBV7-6; cdr3_aa: CASRGEGQNNSPLHF; cdr3_nt: TGTGCCAGCAGAGGAGAGGGTCAAAATAATTCACCCCTCCACTTT
d_call: .; clone_size: .; j_call: TRBJ2-1; v_call: TRBV11-2; cdr3_aa: CASSFREFEQFF; cdr3_nt: TGTGCCAGCAGCTTTAGGGAGTTTGAGCAGTTCTTC
d_call: TRBD2; clone_size: .; j_call: TRBJ2-5; v_call: TRBV13; cdr3_aa: CASSLGLGTSGGRYQETQYF; cdr3_nt: TGTGCCAGCAGCTTAGGCCTTGGGACTAGCGGGGGGCGGTACCAAGAGACCCAGTACTTC
d_call: .; clone_size: few; j_call: TRBJ1-4; v_call: TRBV5-1; cdr3_aa: CASSTGSINEKLFF; cdr3_nt: TGCGCCAGCAGCACAGGGAGTATTAATGAAAAACTGTTTTTT
d_call: .; clone_size: .; j_call: TRBJ2-5; v_call: TRBV6-6; cdr3_aa: CASSYGGVARETQYF; cdr3_nt: TGTGCCAGCAGTTACGGAGGGGTTGCGAGAGAGACCCAGTACTTC
d_call: .; clone_size: .; j_call: TRBJ1-1; v_call: TRBV20-1; cdr3_aa: CSAREILEAFF; cdr3_nt: TGCAGTGCTAGAGAAATCCTGGAAGCTTTCTTT
d_call: TRBD1; clone_size: few; j_call: TRBJ1-2; v_call: TRBV5-5; cdr3_aa: CASRIPGQGNYGYTF; cdr3_nt: TGTGCCAGCAGGATACCGGGACAGGGCAACTATGGCTACACCTTC
d_call: .; clone_size: .; j_call: TRBJ1-2; v_call: TRBV2; cdr3_aa: CASSGERGGGGYTF; cdr3_nt: TGTGCCAGCAGTGGTGAAAGGGGCGGGGGTGGCTACACCTTC
d_call: .; clone_size: .; j_call: TRBJ2-1; v_call: TRBV30; cdr3_aa: CAWSVRVGTSMRGRAEQFF; cdr3_nt: TGTGCCTGGAGTGTAAGGGTAGGGACCTCAATGCGGGGGCGGGCTGAGCAGTTCTTC
d_call: .; clone_size: .; j_call: TRBJ1-2; v_call: TRBV30; cdr3_aa: CAWSPAGYRNNYGYTF; cdr3_nt: TGTGCCTGGAGTCCCGCGGGCTACCGAAATAACTATGGCTACACCTTC
d_call: TRBD2; clone_size: .; j_call: TRBJ2-5; v_call: TRBV5-1; cdr3_aa: CASSLELAAQETQYF; cdr3_nt: TGCGCCAGCAGCTTAGAGCTAGCGGCCCAAGAGACCCAGTACTTC
d_call: .; clone_size: .; j_call: TRBJ1-5; v_call: TRBV5-4; cdr3_aa: CASSLQGSNQPQHF; cdr3_nt: TGTGCCAGCAGCCTACAGGGCTCTAATCAGCCCCAGCATTTT
d_call: .; clone_size: .; j_call: TRBJ2-5; v_call: TRBV20-1; cdr3_aa: CSAPARETQYF; cdr3_nt: TGCAGTGCACCCGCCAGGGAGACCCAGTACTTC
d_call: TRBD2; clone_size: .; j_call: TRBJ2-1; v_call: TRBV6-1; cdr3_aa: CASSEDGRGEQFF; cdr3_nt: TGTGCCAGCAGTGAAGACGGGAGGGGAGAGCAGTTCTTC
d_call: TRBD1; clone_size: .; j_call: TRBJ1-1; v_call: TRBV30; cdr3_aa: CAWVETGHREAFF; cdr3_nt: TGTGCCTGGGTCGAGACAGGGCACCGGGAAGCTTTCTTT
d_call: .; clone_size: .; j_call: TRBJ1-6; v_call: TRBV9; cdr3_aa: CASSVGEYDSPLHF; cdr3_nt: TGTGCCAGCAGCGTTGGAGAGTACGATTCACCCCTCCACTTT
d_call: .; clone_size: .; j_call: TRBJ2-5; v_call: TRBV29-1; cdr3_aa: CSVPGQETQYF; cdr3_nt: TGCAGCGTTCCGGGACAAGAGACCCAGTACTTC
d_call: TRBD1; clone_size: .; j_call: TRBJ2-1; v_call: TRBV29-1; cdr3_aa: CSVVGQGVRNEQFF; cdr3_nt: TGCAGCGTTGTGGGGCAGGGGGTTAGGAATGAGCAGTTCTTC
d_call: TRBD1; clone_size: few; j_call: TRBJ1-1; v_call: TRBV6-6; cdr3_aa: CASSRDRVNTEAFF; cdr3_nt: TGTGCCAGCTCCCGGGACAGGGTAAACACTGAAGCTTTCTTT
d_call: .; clone_size: few; j_call: TRBJ1-4; v_call: TRBV30; cdr3_aa: CAWSVPIRGREKLFF; cdr3_nt: TGTGCCTGGAGTGTACCCATCAGGGGAAGGGAAAAACTGTTTTTT
d_call: .; clone_size: .; j_call: TRBJ1-6; v_call: TRBV10-1; cdr3_aa: CASPGLIWNSPLHF; cdr3_nt: TGCGCCAGCCCGGGACTAATTTGGAATTCACCCCTCCACTTT
d_call: .; clone_size: .; j_call: TRBJ1-3; v_call: TRBV13; cdr3_aa: CASSLGDSVSSGNTIYF; cdr3_nt: TGTGCCAGCAGCTTAGGTGACTCCGTCAGCTCTGGAAACACCATATATTTT
d_call: TRBD1; clone_size: few; j_call: TRBJ1-5; v_call: TRBV6-1; cdr3_aa: CASSLETGSHQPQHF; cdr3_nt: TGTGCCAGCAGTTTAGAGACAGGGTCCCACCAGCCCCAGCATTTT
d_call: .; clone_size: .; j_call: TRBJ2-1; v_call: TRBV5-6; cdr3_aa: CASSRTDEQFF; cdr3_nt: TGTGCCAGCAGCCGGACTGATGAGCAGTTCTTC
d_call: TRBD2; clone_size: .; j_call: TRBJ2-3; v_call: TRBV29-1; cdr3_aa: CSAQRAGGRSDTQYF; cdr3_nt: TGCAGCGCCCAACGTGCGGGGGGGAGATCAGATACGCAGTATTTT
d_call: .; clone_size: .; j_call: TRBJ2-5; v_call: TRBV5-1; cdr3_aa: CASSSQETQYF; cdr3_nt: TGCGCCAGCAGCTCACAAGAGACCCAGTACTTC
d_call: .; clone_size: .; j_call: TRBJ2-1; v_call: TRBV7-6; cdr3_aa: CASSLHQQNHEQFF; cdr3_nt: TGTGCCAGCAGCTTACATCAACAGAACCATGAGCAGTTCTTC
d_call: TRBD1; clone_size: .; j_call: TRBJ1-2; v_call: TRBV2; cdr3_aa: CASSETGYRSGYTF; cdr3_nt: TGTGCCAGCAGTGAGACAGGGTATCGTTCTGGCTACACCTTC
d_call: TRBD1; clone_size: few; j_call: TRBJ1-2; v_call: TRBV5-1; cdr3_aa: CASSLSLGTGIDYGYTF; cdr3_nt: TGCGCCAGCAGCTTGAGCCTTGGGACAGGGATTGACTATGGCTACACCTTC
d_call: .; clone_size: once; j_call: TRBJ1-1; v_call: TRBV30; cdr3_aa: CAWSVAGSESDTEAFF; cdr3_nt: TGTGCCTGGAGTGTGGCAGGGTCGGAGAGTGACACTGAAGCTTTCTTT
d_call: .; clone_size: .; j_call: TRBJ2-1; v_call: TRBV6-5; cdr3_aa: CASLPSSGTHNEQFF; cdr3_nt: TGTGCCAGCCTGCCGAGCTCAGGGACTCACAATGAGCAGTTCTTC
d_call: .; clone_size: once; j_call: TRBJ1-6; v_call: TRBV4-3; cdr3_aa: CASSQEGGDSPLHF; cdr3_nt: TGCGCCAGCAGCCAAGAAGGAGGGGATTCACCCCTCCACTTT
d_call: TRBD1; clone_size: .; j_call: TRBJ1-1; v_call: TRBV5-6; cdr3_aa: CASSLTGQGRGGTEAFF; cdr3_nt: TGTGCCAGCAGCTTGACGGGACAGGGAAGGGGCGGGACTGAAGCTTTCTTT
d_call: .; clone_size: .; j_call: TRBJ1-5; v_call: TRBV6-1; cdr3_aa: CASSEGRTANQPQHF; cdr3_nt: TGTGCCAGCAGTGAAGGTAGGACAGCAAATCAGCCCCAGCATTTT
d_call: .; clone_size: .; j_call: TRBJ2-3; v_call: TRBV7-2; cdr3_aa: CASSLGAGLGGRDTQYF; cdr3_nt: TGTGCCAGCAGCTTAGGGGCTGGGCTAGGAGGGAGAGATACGCAGTATTTT
d_call: .; clone_size: .; j_call: TRBJ1-3; v_call: TRBV30; cdr3_aa: CAWSQPSGDILSGNTIYF; cdr3_nt: TGTGCCTGGAGTCAACCCTCCGGGGACATCCTCTCTGGAAACACCATATATTTT
d_call: .; clone_size: .; j_call: TRBJ1-2; v_call: TRBV11-2; cdr3_aa: CASSSLRENYGYTF; cdr3_nt: TGTGCCAGCAGCTCCTTAAGGGAGAACTATGGCTACACCTTC
d_call: TRBD2; clone_size: .; j_call: TRBJ2-1; v_call: TRBV11-2; cdr3_aa: CASSLVYRAGNEQFF; cdr3_nt: TGTGCCAGCAGCTTAGTATACAGAGCGGGGAATGAGCAGTTCTTC
d_call: TRBD1; clone_size: .; j_call: TRBJ1-2; v_call: TRBV5-1; cdr3_aa: CASSSGQGASYGYTF; cdr3_nt: TGCGCCAGCAGCTCGGGCCAGGGGGCATCGTATGGCTACACCTTC
d_call: .; clone_size: .; j_call: TRBJ2-5; v_call: TRBV30; cdr3_aa: CAWKLSLQTQYF; cdr3_nt: TGTGCCTGGAAGCTGAGCTTGCAGACCCAGTACTTC
d_call: .; clone_size: .; j_call: TRBJ1-5; v_call: TRBV7-9; cdr3_aa: CASSLQGSNQPQHF; cdr3_nt: TGTGCCAGCAGCCTCCAGGGGTCCAATCAGCCCCAGCATTTT
d_call: .; clone_size: .; j_call: TRBJ2-7; v_call: TRBV7-2; cdr3_aa: CASSRETGEQYF; cdr3_nt: TGTGCCAGCAGCCGAGAAACCGGGGAGCAGTACTTC
d_call: .; clone_size: .; j_call: TRBJ2-3; v_call: TRBV7-2; cdr3_aa: CASSQVGTQYF; cdr3_nt: TGTGCCAGCAGCCAAGTCGGTACGCAGTATTTT
d_call: TRBD2; clone_size: .; j_call: TRBJ2-3; v_call: TRBV19; cdr3_aa: CASSRTSGSTDTQYF; cdr3_nt: TGTGCCAGTAGTAGAACTAGCGGAAGCACAGATACGCAGTATTTT
d_call: .; clone_size: .; j_call: TRBJ2-3; v_call: TRBV9; cdr3_aa: CASSETPTDTQYF; cdr3_nt: TGTGCCAGCAGCGAGACTCCCACAGATACGCAGTATTTT
d_call: TRBD1; clone_size: .; j_call: TRBJ2-5; v_call: TRBV25-1; cdr3_aa: CASSELGTGFMQETQYF; cdr3_nt: TGTGCCAGCAGTGAACTTGGGACAGGATTTATGCAAGAGACCCAGTACTTC
d_call: .; clone_size: few; j_call: TRBJ1-1; v_call: TRBV11-2; cdr3_aa: CASSRAVSFPEAFF; cdr3_nt: TGTGCCAGCAGCCGCGCTGTAAGTTTCCCTGAAGCTTTCTTT
d_call: .; clone_size: .; j_call: TRBJ2-7; v_call: TRBV2; cdr3_aa: CASDEPLSYEQYF; cdr3_nt: TGTGCCAGCGATGAGCCTCTCTCTTACGAGCAGTACTTC
d_call: .; clone_size: .; j_call: TRBJ1-6; v_call: TRBV27; cdr3_aa: CASSFLYNSPLHF; cdr3_nt: TGTGCCAGCAGTTTTCTCTATAATTCACCCCTCCACTTT
d_call: .; clone_size: .; j_call: TRBJ1-1; v_call: TRBV29-1; cdr3_aa: CSVGFRGLNTEAFF; cdr3_nt: TGCAGCGTTGGTTTTCGGGGTCTAAACACTGAAGCTTTCTTT
d_call: .; clone_size: .; j_call: TRBJ1-2; v_call: TRBV6-1; cdr3_aa: CASSGAGRPYGYTF; cdr3_nt: TGTGCCAGCAGTGGGGCAGGAAGGCCGTATGGCTACACCTTC
d_call: .; clone_size: .; j_call: TRBJ2-5; v_call: TRBV2; cdr3_aa: CASSEATKRPWTQYF; cdr3_nt: TGTGCCAGCAGTGAAGCGACTAAAAGACCTTGGACCCAGTACTTC
d_call: TRBD1; clone_size: .; j_call: TRBJ2-2; v_call: TRBV5-1; cdr3_aa: CASSKTGAGELFF; cdr3_nt: TGCGCCAGCAGCAAGACAGGGGCCGGGGAGCTGTTTTTT
d_call: .; clone_size: .; j_call: TRBJ1-4; v_call: TRBV6-1; cdr3_aa: CASSDSGVTNEKLFF; cdr3_nt: TGTGCCAGCAGTGATAGCGGTGTAACTAATGAAAAACTGTTTTTT
d_call: .; clone_size: .; j_call: TRBJ2-5; v_call: TRBV5-8; cdr3_aa: CASSFAGEETQYF; cdr3_nt: TGTGCCAGCAGCTTCGCAGGGGAGGAGACCCAGTACTTC
d_call: TRBD1; clone_size: .; j_call: TRBJ1-2; v_call: TRBV6-5; cdr3_aa: CASRTGVYGYTF; cdr3_nt: TGTGCCAGTCGGACAGGGGTTTATGGCTACACCTTC
d_call: TRBD1; clone_size: .; j_call: TRBJ1-1; v_call: TRBV27; cdr3_aa: CASSGPGGWTEAFF; cdr3_nt: TGTGCCAGCAGTGGCCCAGGGGGCTGGACTGAAGCTTTCTTT
d_call: TRBD2; clone_size: .; j_call: TRBJ2-5; v_call: TRBV5-1; cdr3_aa: CASSLLAGDQETQYF; cdr3_nt: TGCGCCAGCAGCCTTCTAGCGGGCGACCAAGAGACCCAGTACTTC
d_call: .; clone_size: .; j_call: TRBJ1-1; v_call: TRBV6-1; cdr3_aa: CASSENSMNTEAFF; cdr3_nt: TGTGCCAGCAGTGAAAACAGCATGAACACTGAAGCTTTCTTT